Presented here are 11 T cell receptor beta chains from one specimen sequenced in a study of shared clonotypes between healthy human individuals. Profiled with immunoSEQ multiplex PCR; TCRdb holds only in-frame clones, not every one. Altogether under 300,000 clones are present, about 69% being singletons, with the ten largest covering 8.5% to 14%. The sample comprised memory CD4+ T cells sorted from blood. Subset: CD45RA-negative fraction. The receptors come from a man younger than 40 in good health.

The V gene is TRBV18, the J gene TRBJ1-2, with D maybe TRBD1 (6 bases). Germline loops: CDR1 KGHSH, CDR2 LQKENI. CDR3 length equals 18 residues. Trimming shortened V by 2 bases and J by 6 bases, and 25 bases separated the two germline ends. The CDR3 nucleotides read TGTGCCAGCTCACCAATGGGAGCACAGGGAAATGGGAAGGATGGCTACACCTTC. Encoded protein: CASSPMGAQGNGKDGYTF.

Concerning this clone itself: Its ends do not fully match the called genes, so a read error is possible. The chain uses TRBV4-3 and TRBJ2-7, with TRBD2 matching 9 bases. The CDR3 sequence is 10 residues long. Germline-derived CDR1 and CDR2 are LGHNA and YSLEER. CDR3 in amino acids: CAHLTSGEAF. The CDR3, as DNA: TGCGCCCATTTGACTAGCGGCGAGGCCTTC.

The CDR3 region is CASSQDFRTANNEQFF. CDR3 nucleotide sequence: TGCGCCAGCAGCCAAGATTTCCGGACAGCCAACAATGAGCAGTTCTTC. The chain combines TRBV4-1 with TRBJ2-1; perhaps TRBD1 as D (6 bases). The CDR3 runs to 16 residues. With 0 bases removed from V and 5 bases from J, the gap between germline ends came to 14 bases. Germline CDR1 MGHRA, CDR2 YSYEKL.

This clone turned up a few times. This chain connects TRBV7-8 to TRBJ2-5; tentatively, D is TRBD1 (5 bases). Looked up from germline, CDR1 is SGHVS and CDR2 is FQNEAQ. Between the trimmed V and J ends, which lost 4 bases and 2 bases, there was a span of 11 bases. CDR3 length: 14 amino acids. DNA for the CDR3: TGTGCCAGCAGCTCTACAGGAAAACAAGAGACCCAGTACTTC. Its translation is CASSSTGKQETQYF.

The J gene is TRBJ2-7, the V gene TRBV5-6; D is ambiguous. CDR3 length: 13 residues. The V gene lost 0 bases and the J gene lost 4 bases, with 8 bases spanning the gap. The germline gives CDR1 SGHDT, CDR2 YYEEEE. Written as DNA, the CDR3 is TGTGCCAGCAGCTTGGTCACAGCGTACGAGCAGTACTTC. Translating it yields CASSLVTAYEQYF.

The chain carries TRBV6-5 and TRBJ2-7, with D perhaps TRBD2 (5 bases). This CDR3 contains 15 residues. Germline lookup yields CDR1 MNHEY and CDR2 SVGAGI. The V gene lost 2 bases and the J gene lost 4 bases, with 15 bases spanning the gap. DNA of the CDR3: TGTGCCAGCAGTTACGATAGCGTTCAAGAATACGAGCAGTACTTC. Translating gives CASSYDSVQEYEQYF.

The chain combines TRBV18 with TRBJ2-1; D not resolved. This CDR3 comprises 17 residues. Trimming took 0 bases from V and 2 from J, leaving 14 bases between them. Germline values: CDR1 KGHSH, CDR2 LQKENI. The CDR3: CASSPPNRGIAYNEQFF. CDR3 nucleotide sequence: TGTGCCAGCTCACCACCGAATCGTGGGATAGCCTACAATGAGCAGTTCTTC.

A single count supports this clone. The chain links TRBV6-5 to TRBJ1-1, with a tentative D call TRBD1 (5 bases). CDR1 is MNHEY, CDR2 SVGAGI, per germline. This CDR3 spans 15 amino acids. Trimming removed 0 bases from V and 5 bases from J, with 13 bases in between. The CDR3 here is CASSYSGGARTEAFF. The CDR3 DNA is TGTGCCAGCAGTTACTCGGGCGGGGCGCGGACTGAAGCTTTCTTT.

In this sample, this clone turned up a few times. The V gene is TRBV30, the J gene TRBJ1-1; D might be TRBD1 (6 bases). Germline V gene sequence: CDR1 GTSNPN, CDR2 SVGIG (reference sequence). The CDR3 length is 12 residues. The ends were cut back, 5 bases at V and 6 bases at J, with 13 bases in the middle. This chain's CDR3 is CAWHRAGAEAFF. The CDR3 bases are TGTGCCTGGCACAGGGCAGGGGCTGAAGCTTTCTTT. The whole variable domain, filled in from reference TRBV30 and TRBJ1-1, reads SQTIHQWPATLVQPVGSPLSLECTVEGTSNPNLYWYRQAAGRGLQLLFYSVGIGQISSEVPQNLSASRPQDRQFILSSKKLLLSDSGFYLCAWHRAGAEAFFGQGTRLTVV.

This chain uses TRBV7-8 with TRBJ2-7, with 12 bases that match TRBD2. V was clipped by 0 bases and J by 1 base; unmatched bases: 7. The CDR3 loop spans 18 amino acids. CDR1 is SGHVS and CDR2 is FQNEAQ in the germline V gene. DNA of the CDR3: TGTGCCAGCAGCTTAGCGGAGACTAGCGGGAGAATTTCCTACGAGCAGTACTTC. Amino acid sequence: CASSLAETSGRISYEQYF. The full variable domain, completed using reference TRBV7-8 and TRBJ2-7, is GAGVSQSPRYKVAKRGQDVALRCDPISGHVSLFWYQQALGQGPEFLTYFQNEAQLDKSGLPSDRFFAERPEGSVSTLKIQRTQQEDSAVYLCASSLAETSGRISYEQYFGPGTRLTVT.

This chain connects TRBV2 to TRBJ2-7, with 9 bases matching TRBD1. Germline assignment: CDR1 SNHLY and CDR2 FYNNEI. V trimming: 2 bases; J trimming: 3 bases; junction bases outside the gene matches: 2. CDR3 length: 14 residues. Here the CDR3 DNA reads TGTGCCAGCAGTGAAACAGGGGGCGGCTACGAGCAGTACTTC. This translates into CASSETGGGYEQYF. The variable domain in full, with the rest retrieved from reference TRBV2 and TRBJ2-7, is EPEVTQTPSHQVTQMGQEVILRCVPISNHLYFYWYRQILGQKVEFLVSFYNNEISEKSEIFDDQFSVERPDGSNFTLKIRSTKLEDSAMYFCASSETGGGYEQYFGPGTRLTVT.